This is a list of T cell receptor beta chains from one sample in a study of beta chain features in type 1 diabetes. The assay was immunoSEQ multiplex PCR, and TCRdb's table has in-frame clones only and misses some. The sample has over 65,000 clones, about a third seen once; the top ten hold 0.45%. What was sequenced was stem cell memory CD4+ T cells from blood. The receptor set was obtained from a young woman in good health. CDR3s include the opening cysteine and the closing phenylalanine or tryptophan.

CDR3: CATSREVQGFPSSTDTQYF
V: TRBV15
J: TRBJ2-3

CDR3: CASSPNRVGDTQYF
V: TRBV4-1
J: TRBJ2-3

CDR3: CASSTGPGTSIHTQYF
V: TRBV5-1
J: TRBJ2-3

CDR3: CAWSRGGASYEQYF
V: TRBV30
J: TRBJ2-7

CDR3: CASSRQGNTEAFF
V: TRBV7-3
J: TRBJ1-1

CDR3: CASSRGTGGTEETQYF
V: TRBV18
J: TRBJ2-5

CDR3: CASSVGGQGNGYTF
V: TRBV5-1
J: TRBJ1-2

CDR3: CASSLQSMNTEAFF
V: TRBV4-3
J: TRBJ1-1

CDR3: CASSPLEGQETQYF
V: TRBV5-4
J: TRBJ2-5

CDR3: CASSSRLPPNTGELFF
V: TRBV19
J: TRBJ2-2

CDR3: CASSGAMNTEAFF
V: TRBV5-4
J: TRBJ1-1

CDR3: CASLSGGANNEQFF
V: TRBV6-5
J: TRBJ2-1

CDR3: CASSPPGLAGDREQYF
V: TRBV18
J: TRBJ2-7

CDR3: CAWNGDRDSYNEQFF
V: TRBV30
J: TRBJ2-1

CDR3: CASSLFLGEMNTEAFF
V: TRBV5-1
J: TRBJ1-1

CDR3: CASSPDRAYYEQYF
V: TRBV19
J: TRBJ2-7

CDR3: CASSEGGGLNIQYF
V: TRBV25-1
J: TRBJ2-4

CDR3: CASSFTGKDTEAFF
V: TRBV7-9
J: TRBJ1-1

CDR3: CASSAGLSTDTQYF
V: TRBV2
J: TRBJ2-3

CDR3: CASSFRQSNEKLFF
V: TRBV7-2
J: TRBJ1-4

CDR3: CASSLSQGANYGYTF
V: TRBV7-9
J: TRBJ1-2

CDR3: CASKSRGQGHGYTF
V: TRBV19
J: TRBJ1-2

CDR3: CASSYGQQGQETQYF
V: TRBV6-5
J: TRBJ2-5

CDR3: CGQGNSGNTIYF
V: TRBV30
J: TRBJ1-3

CDR3: CASSLALTRYQETQYF
V: TRBV5-1
J: TRBJ2-5

CDR3: CASNPGQGRYTF
V: TRBV7-9
J: TRBJ1-2

CDR3: CASSFGRNTEAFF
V: TRBV5-1
J: TRBJ1-1

CDR3: CASSLSGPGELFF
V: TRBV7-2
J: TRBJ2-2

CDR3: CASSLRLAGGRTDTQYF
V: TRBV5-4
J: TRBJ2-3

CDR3: CASSVRDSHTILNYGYTF
V: TRBV5-1
J: TRBJ1-2

CDR3: CASSIRTGKTEAFF
V: TRBV5-1
J: TRBJ1-1

CDR3: CASSQSGRGKSGNTIYF
V: TRBV23-1
J: TRBJ1-3

CDR3: CASSPQGDEKLFF
V: TRBV18
J: TRBJ1-4

CDR3: CASSQLPTTVLGYEQYF
V: TRBV4-1
J: TRBJ2-7

CDR3: CASSQGASALGEEYF
V: TRBV4-1
J: TRBJ2-3

CDR3: CASSLVGPGAFF
V: TRBV5-1
J: TRBJ1-1

CDR3: CASSALRDQETQYF
V: TRBV6-5
J: TRBJ2-5

CDR3: CASNPTSTDTQYF
V: TRBV7-6
J: TRBJ2-3

CDR3: CASREREITDTQYF
V: TRBV2
J: TRBJ2-3

CDR3: CASRRQNQPQHF
V: TRBV27
J: TRBJ1-5

CDR3: CASSLRGTNEKLFF
V: TRBV7-9
J: TRBJ1-4

CDR3: CASTRTGSSYNEQFF
V: TRBV7-9
J: TRBJ2-1

CDR3: CASSPSGALLNEKLFF
V: TRBV5-1
J: TRBJ1-4

CDR3: CASTSGTDQETQYF
V: TRBV7-6
J: TRBJ2-5

CDR3: CASSQRTHGDSGDTQYF
V: TRBV4-1
J: TRBJ2-3